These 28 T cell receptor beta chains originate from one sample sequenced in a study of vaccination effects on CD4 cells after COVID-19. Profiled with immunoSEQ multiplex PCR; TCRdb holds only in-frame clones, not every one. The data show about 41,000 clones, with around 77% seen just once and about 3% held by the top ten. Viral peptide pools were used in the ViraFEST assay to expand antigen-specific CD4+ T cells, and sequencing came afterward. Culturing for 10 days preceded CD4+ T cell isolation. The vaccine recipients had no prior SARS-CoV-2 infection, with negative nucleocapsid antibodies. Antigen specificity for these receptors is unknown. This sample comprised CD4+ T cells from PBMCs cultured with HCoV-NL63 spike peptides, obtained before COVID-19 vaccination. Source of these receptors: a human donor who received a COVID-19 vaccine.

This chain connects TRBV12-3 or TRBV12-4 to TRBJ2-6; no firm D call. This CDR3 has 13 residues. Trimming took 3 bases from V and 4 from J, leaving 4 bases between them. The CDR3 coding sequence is TGTGCCAGCAGTTTCGCAGGGGCCAACGTCCTGACTTTC. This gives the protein CASSFAGANVLTF.

CDR3 nucleotide sequence: TGCGCCAGCAGCCAAGAAAGGGGGCGACCGAACACTGAAGCTTTCTTT. This translates into CASSQERGRPNTEAFF. The chain combines TRBV4-3 with TRBJ1-1, with 7 nucleotides matching TRBD1. Trimming at V came to 0 bases and at J to 1 base, leaving 5 bases not matched to a gene. The CDR3 spans 16 residues. The germline CDR1 and CDR2 sequences are LGHNA and YSLEER.

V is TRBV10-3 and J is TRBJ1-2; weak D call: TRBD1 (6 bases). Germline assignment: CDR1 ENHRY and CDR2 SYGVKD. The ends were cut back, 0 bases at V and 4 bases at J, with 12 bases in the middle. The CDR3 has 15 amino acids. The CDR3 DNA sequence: TGTGCCATCAGTGAGTCGCTAGGACAGAGCTATGGCTACACCTTC. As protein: CAISESLGQSYGYTF.

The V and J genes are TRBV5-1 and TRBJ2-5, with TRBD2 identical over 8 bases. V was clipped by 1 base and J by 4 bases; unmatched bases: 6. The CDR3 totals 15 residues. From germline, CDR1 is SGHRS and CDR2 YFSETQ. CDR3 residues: CASSLSRGGRETQYF. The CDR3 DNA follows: TGCGCCAGCAGCTTGAGCCGGGGGGGCCGAGAGACCCAGTACTTC.

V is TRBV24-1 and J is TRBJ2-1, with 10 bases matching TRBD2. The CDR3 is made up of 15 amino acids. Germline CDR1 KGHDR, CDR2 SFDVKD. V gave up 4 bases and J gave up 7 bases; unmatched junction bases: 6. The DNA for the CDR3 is TGTGCCACCAGTGACCCTGGGACTAGCGAAAATGAGCAGTTCTTC. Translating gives CATSDPGTSENEQFF.

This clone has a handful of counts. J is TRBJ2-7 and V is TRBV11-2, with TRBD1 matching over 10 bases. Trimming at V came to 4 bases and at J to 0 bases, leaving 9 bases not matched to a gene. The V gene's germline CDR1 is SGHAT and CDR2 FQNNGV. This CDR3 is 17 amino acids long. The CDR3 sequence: CASSSLGQGQSSYEQYV. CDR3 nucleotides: TGTGCCAGCAGCTCGTTGGGACAGGGGCAGAGCTCCTACGAGCAGTACGTC.

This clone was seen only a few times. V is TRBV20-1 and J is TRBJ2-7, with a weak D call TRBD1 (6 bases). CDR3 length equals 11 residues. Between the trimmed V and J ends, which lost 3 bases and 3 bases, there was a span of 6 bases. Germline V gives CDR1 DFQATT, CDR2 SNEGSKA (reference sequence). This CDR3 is CSASRGYEQYV. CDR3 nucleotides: TGCAGTGCTAGCAGGGGCTACGAGCAGTACGTC.

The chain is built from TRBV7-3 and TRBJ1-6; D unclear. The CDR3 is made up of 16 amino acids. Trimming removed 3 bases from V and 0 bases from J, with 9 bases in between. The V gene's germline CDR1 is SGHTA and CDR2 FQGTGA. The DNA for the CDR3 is TGTGCCAGCAGCTTGGGCCCGAGCTCCTATAATTCACCCCTCCACTTT. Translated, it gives CASSLGPSSYNSPLHF.

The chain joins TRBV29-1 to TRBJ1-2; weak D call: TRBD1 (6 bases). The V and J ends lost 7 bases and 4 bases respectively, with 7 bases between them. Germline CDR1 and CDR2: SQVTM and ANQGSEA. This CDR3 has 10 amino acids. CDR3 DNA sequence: TGCAGCGACAGGGCCTATGGCTACACCTTC. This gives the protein CSDRAYGYTF. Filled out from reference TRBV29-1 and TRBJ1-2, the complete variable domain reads SAVISQKPSRDICQRGTSLTIQCQVDSQVTMMFWYRQQPGQSLTLIATANQGSEATYESGFVIDKFPISRPNLTFSTLTVSNMSPEDSSIYLCSDRAYGYTFGSGTRLTVV.

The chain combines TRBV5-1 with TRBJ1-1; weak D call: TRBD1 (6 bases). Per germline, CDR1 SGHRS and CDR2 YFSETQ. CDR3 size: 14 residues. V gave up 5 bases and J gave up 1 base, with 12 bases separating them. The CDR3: CASSIQGGNTEAFF. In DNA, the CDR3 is TGCGCCAGCAGTATACAGGGCGGGAACACTGAAGCTTTCTTT.

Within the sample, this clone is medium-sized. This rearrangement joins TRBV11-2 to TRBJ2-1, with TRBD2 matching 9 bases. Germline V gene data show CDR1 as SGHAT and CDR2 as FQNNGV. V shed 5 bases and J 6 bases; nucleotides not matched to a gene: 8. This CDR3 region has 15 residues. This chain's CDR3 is CASSLGAGGPNEQFF. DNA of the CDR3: TGTGCCAGCAGCCTAGGGGCGGGGGGGCCCAATGAGCAGTTCTTC.

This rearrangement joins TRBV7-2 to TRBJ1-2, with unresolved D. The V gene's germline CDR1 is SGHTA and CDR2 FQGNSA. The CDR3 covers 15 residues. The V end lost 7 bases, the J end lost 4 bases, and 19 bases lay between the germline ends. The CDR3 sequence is CASNSNSDGIYGYTF. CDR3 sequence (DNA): TGTGCCAGCAACTCTAACTCGGACGGGATCTATGGCTACACCTTC.

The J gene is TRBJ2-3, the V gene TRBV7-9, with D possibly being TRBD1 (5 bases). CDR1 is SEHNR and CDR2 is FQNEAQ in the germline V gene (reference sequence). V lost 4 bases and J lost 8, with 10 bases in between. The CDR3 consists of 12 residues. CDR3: CASSSRVFTQYF. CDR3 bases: TGTGCCAGCAGCTCCAGGGTTTTTACGCAGTATTTT.

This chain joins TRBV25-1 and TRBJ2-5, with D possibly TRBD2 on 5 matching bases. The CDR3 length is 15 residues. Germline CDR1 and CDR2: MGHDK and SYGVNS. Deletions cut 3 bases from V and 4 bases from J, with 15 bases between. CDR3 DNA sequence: TGTGCCAGCAGTGATCCCCGGGGAAGGGCAGAGACCCAGTACTTC. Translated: CASSDPRGRAETQYF.

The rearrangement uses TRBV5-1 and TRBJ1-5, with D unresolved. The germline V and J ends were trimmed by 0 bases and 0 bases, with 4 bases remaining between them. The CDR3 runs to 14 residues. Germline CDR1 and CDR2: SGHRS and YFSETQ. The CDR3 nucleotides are TGCGCCAGCAGCTTGGACAGTAGCAATCAGCCCCAGCATTTT. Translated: CASSLDSSNQPQHF.

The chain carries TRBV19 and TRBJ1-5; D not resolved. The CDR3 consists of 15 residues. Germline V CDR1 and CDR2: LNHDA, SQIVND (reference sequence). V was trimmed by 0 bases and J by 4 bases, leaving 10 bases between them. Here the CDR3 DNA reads TGTGCCAGTAGTATAGATCGGGCAGAGAATCAGCCCCAGCATTTT. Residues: CASSIDRAENQPQHF.

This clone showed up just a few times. The CDR3 DNA reads TGTGCCAGCACCTTGGGAGGTCACAAAGGGGACGAGCAGTACGTC. It yields the protein CASTLGGHKGDEQYV. This rearrangement joins TRBV7-9 to TRBJ2-7, with TRBD2 as a possible D gene (6 bases). V gave up 7 bases and J gave up 5 bases, with 21 bases separating them. CDR1 is SEHNR, CDR2 FQNEAQ, per germline (reference sequence). The CDR3 sequence is 15 residues long.

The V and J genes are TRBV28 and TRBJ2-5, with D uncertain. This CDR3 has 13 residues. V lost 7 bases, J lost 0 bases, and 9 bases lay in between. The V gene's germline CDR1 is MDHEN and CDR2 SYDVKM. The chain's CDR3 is CASNSGYQETQYF. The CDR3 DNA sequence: TGTGCCAGCAATTCAGGTTACCAAGAGACCCAGTACTTC.

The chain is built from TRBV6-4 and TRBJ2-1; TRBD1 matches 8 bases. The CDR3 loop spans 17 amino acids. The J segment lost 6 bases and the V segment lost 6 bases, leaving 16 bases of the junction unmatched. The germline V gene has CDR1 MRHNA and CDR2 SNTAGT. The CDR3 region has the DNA TGTGCCAGCAGCCGGGGTTGGCGGGACAGGCAAATCAATGAGCAGTTCTTC. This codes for CASSRGWRDRQINEQFF.

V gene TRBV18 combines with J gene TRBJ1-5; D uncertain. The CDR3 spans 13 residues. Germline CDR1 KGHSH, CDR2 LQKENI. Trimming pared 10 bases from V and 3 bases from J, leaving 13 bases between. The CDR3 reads CATRSGSNQPQHF. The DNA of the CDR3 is TGTGCCACCAGGTCCGGATCCAATCAGCCCCAGCATTTT.

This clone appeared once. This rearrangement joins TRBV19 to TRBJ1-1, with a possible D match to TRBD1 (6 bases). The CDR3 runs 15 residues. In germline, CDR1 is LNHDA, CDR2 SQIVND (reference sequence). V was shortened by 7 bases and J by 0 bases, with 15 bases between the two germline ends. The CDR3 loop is CASKTGLAMNTEAFF. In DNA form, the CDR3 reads TGTGCCAGTAAAACAGGGCTGGCCATGAACACTGAAGCTTTCTTT.

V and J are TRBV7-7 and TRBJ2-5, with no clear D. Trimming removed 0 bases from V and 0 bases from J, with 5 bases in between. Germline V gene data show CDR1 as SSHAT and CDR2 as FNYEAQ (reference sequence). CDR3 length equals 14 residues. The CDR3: CASSLAGNQETQYF. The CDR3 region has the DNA TGTGCCAGCAGCTTAGCGGGAAACCAAGAGACCCAGTACTTC.

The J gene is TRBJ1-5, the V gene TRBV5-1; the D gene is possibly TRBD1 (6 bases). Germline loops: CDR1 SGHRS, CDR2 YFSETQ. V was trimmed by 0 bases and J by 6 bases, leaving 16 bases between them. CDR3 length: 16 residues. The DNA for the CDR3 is TGCGCCAGCAGCTTGGGAATTCGGGGGGCCGGTCAGCCCCAGCATTTT. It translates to CASSLGIRGAGQPQHF.

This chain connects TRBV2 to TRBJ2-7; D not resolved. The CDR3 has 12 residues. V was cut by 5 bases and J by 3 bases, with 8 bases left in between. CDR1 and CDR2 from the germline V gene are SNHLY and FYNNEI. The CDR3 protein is CASSYSNYEQYV. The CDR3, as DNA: TGTGCCAGCAGTTACAGTAACTACGAGCAGTACGTC.

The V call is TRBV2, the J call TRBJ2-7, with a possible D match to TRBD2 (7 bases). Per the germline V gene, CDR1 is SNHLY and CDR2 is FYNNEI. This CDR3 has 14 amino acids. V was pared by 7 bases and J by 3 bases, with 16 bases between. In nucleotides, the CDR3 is TGTGCCAGCACCTTCGGGGGGCAGATCTACGAGCAGTACGTC. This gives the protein CASTFGGQIYEQYV.

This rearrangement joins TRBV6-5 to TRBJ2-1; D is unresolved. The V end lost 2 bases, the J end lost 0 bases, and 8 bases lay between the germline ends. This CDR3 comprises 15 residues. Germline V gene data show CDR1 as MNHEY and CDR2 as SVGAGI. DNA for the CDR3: TGTGCCAGCAGTTACGGCAGGAGCTCCTACAATGAGCAGTTCTTC. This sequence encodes CASSYGRSSYNEQFF.

The CDR3 coding sequence is TGTGCCAGCAGCGTAGCGTGGCAAGGAGAGTATGGCTACACCTTC. This codes for CASSVAWQGEYGYTF. This rearrangement joins TRBV9 to TRBJ1-2, with D uncertain. Per the germline V gene, CDR1 is SGDLS and CDR2 is YYNGEE. The CDR3 runs 15 residues. Trimming removed 0 bases at V and 5 bases at J, with 14 bases between.

Here the CDR3 reads CASSVAVNSPLHF. The CDR3, as DNA: TGTGCCAGCAGTGTGGCAGTTAATTCACCCCTCCACTTT. V and J are TRBV6-4 and TRBJ1-6, with D unclear. Germline values: CDR1 MRHNA, CDR2 SNTAGT. This CDR3 contains 13 residues. The V and J ends lost 4 bases and 6 bases respectively, with 7 bases between them.